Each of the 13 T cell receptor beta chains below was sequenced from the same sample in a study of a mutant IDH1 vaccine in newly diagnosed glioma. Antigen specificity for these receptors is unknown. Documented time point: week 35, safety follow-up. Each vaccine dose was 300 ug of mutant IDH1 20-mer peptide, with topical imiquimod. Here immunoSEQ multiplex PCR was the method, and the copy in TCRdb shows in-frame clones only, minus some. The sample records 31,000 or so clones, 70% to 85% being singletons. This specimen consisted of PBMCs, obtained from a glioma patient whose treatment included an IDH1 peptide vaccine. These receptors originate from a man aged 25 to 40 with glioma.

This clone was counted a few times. The CDR3 DNA is TGTGCCAGCACCTCACGGGGGGGAAGAAACACTGAAGCTTTCTTT. As protein: CASTSRGGRNTEAFF. V is TRBV6-1 and J is TRBJ1-1, with D possibly matching TRBD1 (5 bases). The CDR3 contains 15 residues. Germline CDR1 MNHNS, CDR2 SASEGT. Trimming took off 7 bases at V and 2 bases at J, with 17 bases between the two ends.

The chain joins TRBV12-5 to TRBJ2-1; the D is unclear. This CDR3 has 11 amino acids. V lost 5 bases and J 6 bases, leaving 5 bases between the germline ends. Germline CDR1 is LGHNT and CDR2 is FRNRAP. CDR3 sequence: CASGPPNEQFF. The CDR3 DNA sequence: TGTGCTAGTGGTCCGCCCAATGAGCAGTTCTTC.

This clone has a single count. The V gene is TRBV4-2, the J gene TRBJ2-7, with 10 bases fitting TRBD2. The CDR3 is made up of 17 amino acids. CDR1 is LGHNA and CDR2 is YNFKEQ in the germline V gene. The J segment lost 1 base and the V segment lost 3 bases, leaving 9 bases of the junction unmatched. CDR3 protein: CASSQELATSGSYEQYF. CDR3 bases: TGTGCCAGCAGCCAGGAACTTGCGACTAGCGGGTCCTACGAGCAGTACTTC.

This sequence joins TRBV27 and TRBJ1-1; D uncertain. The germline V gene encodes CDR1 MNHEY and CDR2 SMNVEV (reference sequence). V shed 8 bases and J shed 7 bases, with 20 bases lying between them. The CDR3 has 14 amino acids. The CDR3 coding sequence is TGTGCCAGCTACAAAAAACCGGGCCAGAGTGAAGCTTTCTTT. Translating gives CASYKKPGQSEAFF.

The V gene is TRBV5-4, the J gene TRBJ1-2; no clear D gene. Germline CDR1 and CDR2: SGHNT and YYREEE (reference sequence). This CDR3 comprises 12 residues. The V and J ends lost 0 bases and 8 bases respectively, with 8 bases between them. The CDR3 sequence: CASSLDFSGYTF. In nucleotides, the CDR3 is TGTGCCAGCAGCTTGGACTTTTCAGGCTACACCTTC.

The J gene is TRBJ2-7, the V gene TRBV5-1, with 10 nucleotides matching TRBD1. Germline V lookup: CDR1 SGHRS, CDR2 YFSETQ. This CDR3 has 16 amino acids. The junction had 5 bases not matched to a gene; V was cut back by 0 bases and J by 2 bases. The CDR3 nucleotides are TGCGCCAGCAGCTTGGCAGGGGACAGGGGCCCCTACGAGCAGTACTTC. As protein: CASSLAGDRGPYEQYF.

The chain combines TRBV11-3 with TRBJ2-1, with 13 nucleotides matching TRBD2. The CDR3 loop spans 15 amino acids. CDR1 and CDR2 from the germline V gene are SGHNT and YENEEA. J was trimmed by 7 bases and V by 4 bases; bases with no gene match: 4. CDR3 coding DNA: TGTGCCAGCAGCTCCCGGACTAGCGGGGGTAATGAGCAGTTCTTC. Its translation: CASSSRTSGGNEQFF.

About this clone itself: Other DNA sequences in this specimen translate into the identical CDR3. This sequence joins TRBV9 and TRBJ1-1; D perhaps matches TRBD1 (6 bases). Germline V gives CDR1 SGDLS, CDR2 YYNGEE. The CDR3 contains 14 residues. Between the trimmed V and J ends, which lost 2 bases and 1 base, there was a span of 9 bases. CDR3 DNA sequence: TGTGCCAGCAGCGTGGGGGGCGAGAACACTGAAGCTTTCTTT. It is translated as CASSVGGENTEAFF.

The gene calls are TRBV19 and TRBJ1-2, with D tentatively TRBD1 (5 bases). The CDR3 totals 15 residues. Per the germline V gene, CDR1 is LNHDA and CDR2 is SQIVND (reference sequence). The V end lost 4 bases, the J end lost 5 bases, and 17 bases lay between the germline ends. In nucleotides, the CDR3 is TGTGCCAGTAGTAAACAGGAGCTACACTTATATGGCTACACCTTC. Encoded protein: CASSKQELHLYGYTF.

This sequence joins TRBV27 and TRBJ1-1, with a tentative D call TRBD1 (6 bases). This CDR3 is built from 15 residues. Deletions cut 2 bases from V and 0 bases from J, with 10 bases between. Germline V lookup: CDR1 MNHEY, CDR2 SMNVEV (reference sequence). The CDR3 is CASSLLQGLNTEAFF. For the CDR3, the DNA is TGTGCCAGCAGTTTACTTCAGGGGTTGAACACTGAAGCTTTCTTT.

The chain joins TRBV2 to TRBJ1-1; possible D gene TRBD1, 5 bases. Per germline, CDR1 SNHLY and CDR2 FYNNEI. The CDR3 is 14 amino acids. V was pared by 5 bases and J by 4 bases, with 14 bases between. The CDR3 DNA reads TGTGCCAGCAGTCAAGGGGCGGTGAGCACTGAAGCTTTCTTT. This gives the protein CASSQGAVSTEAFF.

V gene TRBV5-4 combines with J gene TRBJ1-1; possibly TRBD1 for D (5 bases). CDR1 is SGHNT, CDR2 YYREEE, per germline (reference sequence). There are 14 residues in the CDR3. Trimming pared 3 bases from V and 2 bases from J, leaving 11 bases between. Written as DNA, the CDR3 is TGTGCCAGCAGCTCGCCCCAGGGAAACACTGAAGCTTTCTTT. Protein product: CASSSPQGNTEAFF.

CDR3 in amino acids: CASSQDLGRGVSNEQFF. The CDR3 region has the DNA TGTGCCAGCAGCCAAGATCTGGGCAGGGGGGTTAGCAATGAGCAGTTCTTC. The chain uses TRBV4-2 and TRBJ2-1, with D tentatively TRBD1 (7 bases). V was cut by 0 bases and J by 6 bases, with 18 bases left in between. The germline V gene has CDR1 LGHNA and CDR2 YNFKEQ. The CDR3 runs to 17 residues.